This entry concerns a single T cell receptor (beta chain). The identical CDR3 is also encoded by other nucleotide sequences in the sample. The sample originates from a study of blood T cell repertoires in COVID-19. Study context: The United States, Italy and Spain provided the acute and convalescent COVID-19 samples. Sources were T cells, B-cell-depleted T cells, or PBMCs; the material itself was cDNA or gDNA.

As originally analysed: Reference gene primer amplification gave estimated nucleated cell counts. Repertoires were generated with immunoSEQ multiplex PCR, while TCRdb's copy carries only in-frame clones and drops some. V, J and clone size derive from that table, while D and trimming were established from the DNA sequence. The sample has fewer than 200,000 clones, 80% seen once. V was clipped by 1 base and J by 5 bases, with 6 bases between them. The V gene's germline CDR1 is LNHDA and CDR2 SQIVND (reference sequence). The length of the CDR3 is 13 residues. The gene calls are TRBV19 and TRBJ1-5; no clear D. Sequences were obtained from peripheral blood. The receptor comes from a man in his sixties with acute or convalescent COVID-19. The DNA for the CDR3 is TGTGCCAGTAGTATAGGTCGGGATCAGCCCCAGCATTTT. Amino acids: CASSIGRDQPQHF.